Presented here are 31 T cell receptor beta chains from one specimen sequenced in a study of T-cell memory formation after mild COVID-19. TCRdb itself ran the 5' RACE reads through MiXCR, one entry per CDR3 protein. The sample holds under 700,000 distinct CDR3 sequences, roughly 20% seen once. Sequenced input: PBMCs or a T cell subset sorted from them (not recorded which). Receptors originate from an adult woman who had mild COVID-19 (a few samples of this study predate the infection). Cell type and time point are not known.

The chain employs TRBV6-2 or TRBV6-3 and TRBJ2-7; perhaps TRBD2 as D (5 bases). The CDR3 has 14 residues. Per the germline V gene, CDR1 is MNHEY and CDR2 is SVGEGT. Trimming cost V 4 bases and J 3 bases, with 13 bases left between them. The CDR3, as DNA: TGTGCCAGCAGTTTGTACCGGGAAAGCTACGAGCAGTACTTC. Translated, it gives CASSLYRESYEQYF.

The chain employs TRBV7-6 and TRBJ1-4, with TRBD1 identical over 7 bases. V trimming: 5 bases; J trimming: 3 bases; junction bases outside the gene matches: 12. The CDR3 is 17 residues long. The germline CDR1 and CDR2 sequences are SGHVS and FNYEAQ. CDR3 DNA: TGTGCCAGCAGCCCCCCCCTGGCAGGGGGGCCTAATGAAAAACTGTTTTTT. It codes for CASSPPLAGGPNEKLFF. Full variable domain (outside the CDR3, taken from reference TRBV7-6 and TRBJ1-4): GAGVSQSPRYKVTKRGQDVALRCDPISGHVSLYWYRQALGQGPEFLTYFNYEAQQDKSGLPNDRFSAERPEGSISTLTIQRTEQRDSAMYRCASSPPLAGGPNEKLFFGSGTQLSVL.

The rearrangement links TRBV6-2 or TRBV6-3 to TRBJ1-1; no definite D call. CDR3 length: 15 residues. CDR1 and CDR2 (germline): MNHEY, SVGEGT. Trimming took off 0 bases at V and 4 bases at J, with 12 bases between the two ends. Here the CDR3 reads CASSYSWAGSTEAFF. CDR3 DNA: TGTGCCAGCAGTTACTCGTGGGCGGGGTCCACTGAAGCTTTCTTT.

This clonotype was counted a single time. V usage is TRBV7-9 and J usage is TRBJ1-1; a weak D match, TRBD1 (6 bases). The germline CDR1 and CDR2 sequences are SEHNR and FQNEAQ (reference sequence). V lost 6 bases to trimming and J lost 1 base, with 15 bases between them. This CDR3 spans 15 amino acids. CDR3 sequence: CASRFGRGTNTEAFF. Written as DNA, the CDR3 is TGTGCCAGCAGATTTGGTAGGGGGACGAACACTGAAGCTTTCTTT.

The V call is TRBV6-6, the J call TRBJ2-3, with D unresolved. There are 15 residues in the CDR3. Germline-derived CDR1 and CDR2 are MNHNY and SVGAGI (reference sequence). V was pared by 0 bases and J by 0 bases, with 7 bases between. Here the CDR3 DNA reads TGTGCCAGCAGTTACTCCACATCTAGCACAGATACGCAGTATTTT. Its translation: CASSYSTSSTDTQYF.

The V gene is TRBV5-1, the J gene TRBJ2-3; 7 nucleotides match TRBD2. J gave up 5 bases and V 3 bases, and 9 bases lay outside the gene matches. This CDR3 contains 15 residues. Germline V CDR1 and CDR2: SGHRS, YFSETQ. The CDR3 reads CASSWGDYNKDTQYF. Written as DNA, the CDR3 is TGCGCCAGCAGCTGGGGGGACTATAACAAAGATACGCAGTATTTT. The full variable domain, completed using reference TRBV5-1 and TRBJ2-3, is KAGVTQTPRYLIKTRGQQVTLSCSPISGHRSVSWYQQTPGQGLQFLFEYFSETQRNKGNFPGRFSGRQFSNSRSEMNVSTLELGDSALYLCASSWGDYNKDTQYFGPGTRLTVL.

The chain recombines TRBV29-1 with TRBJ2-1, with D perhaps TRBD2 (5 bases). V lost 0 bases and J lost 1, with 16 bases in between. CDR1 SQVTM and CDR2 ANQGSEA come from the germline V gene. CDR3 length equals 17 residues. The CDR3 protein is CSVEDSWRVGSYNEQFF. The CDR3, as DNA: TGCAGCGTTGAAGATTCGTGGCGGGTGGGTTCCTACAATGAGCAGTTCTTC.

In this sample, this clonotype turned up a few times. The chain links TRBV20-1 to TRBJ1-2; D perhaps matches TRBD1 (5 bases). Trimming took 6 bases from V and 5 from J, leaving 19 bases between them. CDR1 is DFQATT and CDR2 is SNEGSKA in the germline V gene (reference sequence). This CDR3 spans 14 amino acids. The CDR3 here is CSAPRGPGLYGYTF. CDR3 coding DNA: TGCAGTGCCCCTCGGGGACCTGGACTTTATGGCTACACCTTC.

This clonotype has a handful of counts. The J gene is TRBJ2-4, the V gene TRBV24-1; no reliable D call. V lost 0 bases, J lost 0 bases, and 14 bases lay in between. Germline V gene data show CDR1 as KGHDR and CDR2 as SFDVKD. The CDR3 runs 18 residues. The CDR3 here is CATSDLKWSFLAKNIQYF. The CDR3 DNA reads TGTGCCACCAGTGATTTGAAGTGGAGTTTTCTAGCCAAAAACATTCAGTACTTC.

The CDR3 sequence: CASSLGGQSYGYTF. In DNA form, the CDR3 reads TGTGCCAGCAGCTTAGGGGGGCAGAGCTATGGCTACACCTTC. The gene calls are TRBV7-6 and TRBJ1-2, with a possible D match to TRBD1 (6 bases). The CDR3 has 14 residues. Germline V gives CDR1 SGHVS, CDR2 FNYEAQ. V lost 1 base to trimming and J lost 4 bases, with 10 bases between them.

The CDR3 protein is CASSYYGQEQETQYF. The CDR3 DNA reads TGTGCCAGCAGTTACTATGGACAGGAACAAGAGACCCAGTACTTC. V gene TRBV6-5 combines with J gene TRBJ2-5; 7 nucleotides align to TRBD1. From germline, CDR1 is MNHEY and CDR2 SVGAGI. The J segment lost 2 bases and the V segment lost 1 base, leaving 4 bases of the junction unmatched. The CDR3 spans 15 residues.

In this sample, this clonotype turned up a few times. The chain recombines TRBV12-3 or TRBV12-4 with TRBJ1-5; the D is unclear. The CDR3 is 12 residues long. The germline V and J ends were trimmed by 3 bases and 7 bases, with 7 bases remaining between them. Here the CDR3 reads CASSFWTQPQHF. CDR3 nucleotides: TGTGCCAGCAGTTTCTGGACCCAGCCCCAGCATTTT.

This clonotype appeared a few times. This chain joins TRBV10-3 and TRBJ2-7; D may be TRBD2 (5 bases). The germline V and J ends were trimmed by 6 bases and 2 bases, with 17 bases remaining between them. From germline, CDR1 is ENHRY and CDR2 SYGVKD. The CDR3 loop spans 15 amino acids. This CDR3 reads CAIRNPGYGAYEQYF. CDR3 bases: TGTGCCATCAGAAACCCGGGATACGGGGCCTACGAGCAGTACTTC.

This clonotype has only a few counts. The J gene is TRBJ2-1, the V gene TRBV12-3 or TRBV12-4; 9 positions agree with TRBD2. The V segment lost 3 bases and the J segment 8 bases; nucleotides outside the gene matches: 8. This CDR3 comprises 15 residues. This chain's CDR3 is CASSFRGRARDEQFF. CDR3 in DNA: TGTGCCAGCAGTTTTCGCGGGAGGGCCCGCGATGAGCAGTTCTTC.

This clonotype was counted many times. The chain carries TRBV7-9 and TRBJ2-3, with a weak D call TRBD1 (5 bases). In germline, CDR1 is SEHNR, CDR2 FQNEAQ (reference sequence). Trimming removed 1 base at V and 3 bases at J, with 8 bases between. The CDR3 runs 14 residues. CDR3 amino acids: CASSLEGLTDTQYF. The CDR3 DNA reads as TGTGCCAGCAGCTTAGAGGGGCTTACAGATACGCAGTATTTT.

This chain uses TRBV7-9 with TRBJ2-7, with TRBD1 matching over 7 bases. CDR3 length equals 15 residues. V dropped 0 bases and J dropped 6; count of bases not matched to a gene: 8. CDR1 is SEHNR, CDR2 FQNEAQ, per germline (reference sequence). This CDR3 is CASSLAGRQGPEQYF. Here the CDR3 DNA reads TGTGCCAGCAGCTTAGCGGGGAGACAGGGACCCGAGCAGTACTTC.

The chain links TRBV7-2 to TRBJ2-1, with TRBD2 matching 9 bases. Germline V gives CDR1 SGHTA, CDR2 FQGNSA. CDR3 length: 15 amino acids. The V and J ends lost 4 bases and 8 bases, in that order; junction bases with no gene match: 9. The chain's CDR3 is CASSSERGVVDEQFF. The CDR3 DNA follows: TGTGCCAGCAGCTCCGAGCGGGGGGTTGTGGATGAGCAGTTCTTC.

The gene calls are TRBV11-2 and TRBJ2-7; D is undetermined. Trimming took 6 bases from V and 4 from J, leaving 13 bases between them. This CDR3 comprises 13 residues. The V gene's germline CDR1 is SGHAT and CDR2 FQNNGV. Here the CDR3 DNA reads TGTGCCAGCAGTTTGGACCCTCTTTACGAGCAGTACTTC. This codes for CASSLDPLYEQYF.

In its sample, this clonotype was seen a few times. This rearrangement joins TRBV18 to TRBJ1-1; D not resolved. This CDR3 is built from 14 residues. Germline CDR1 KGHSH, CDR2 LQKENI. Trimming took 0 bases from V and 1 from J, leaving 6 bases between them. CDR3 DNA sequence: TGTGCCAGCTCACCACCACGGCCGAACACTGAAGCTTTCTTT. Translating gives CASSPPRPNTEAFF.

The sample holds a few counts of this clonotype. The rearrangement joins TRBV11-2 to TRBJ2-2; TRBD1 aligns across 8 bases. The germline V gene has CDR1 SGHAT and CDR2 FQNNGV. V was clipped by 4 bases and J by 5 bases; unmatched bases: 3. The CDR3 length is 14 residues. DNA of the CDR3: TGTGCCAGCAGCTGGACAGGGACGACCGGGGAGCTGTTTTTT. It yields the protein CASSWTGTTGELFF.

This chain uses TRBV6-5 with TRBJ2-5; 7 bases fit TRBD1. The germline V gene has CDR1 MNHEY and CDR2 SVGAGI. The CDR3 length is 12 residues. J gave up 3 bases and V 7 bases, and 2 bases lay outside the gene matches. CDR3 DNA sequence: TGTGCCAGCACGACAGGGAAAGAGACCCAGTACTTC. Amino acids: CASTTGKETQYF.

The chain carries TRBV5-1 and TRBJ2-6, with a possible D match to TRBD1 (6 bases). Trimming shortened V by 4 bases and J by 2 bases, and 16 bases separated the two germline ends. Per the germline V gene, CDR1 is SGHRS and CDR2 is YFSETQ. The CDR3 has 17 amino acids. The CDR3 nucleotides are TGCGCCAGCAGCAGAAACCAGGACAGTACTGGGGCCAACGTCCTGACTTTC. Translation gives CASSRNQDSTGANVLTF.

CDR3 DNA: TGTGCCAGCAGCTTCAGCCCAGGGGGATCGTACGAGCAGTACTTC. It translates to CASSFSPGGSYEQYF. V gene TRBV5-5 combines with J gene TRBJ2-7, with 7 bases matching TRBD1. The CDR3 spans 15 residues. After removal of 2 bases from V and 4 bases from J, the junction contained 9 bases not matched to a gene. The germline V gene encodes CDR1 SGHKS and CDR2 YYEKEE (reference sequence).

This clonotype was recorded at least ten times. The J gene is TRBJ1-3, the V gene TRBV15; 11 nucleotides match TRBD1. The CDR3 runs to 18 residues. The germline CDR1 and CDR2 sequences are LNHNV and YYDKDF (reference sequence). Trimming cost V 0 bases and J 3 bases; bases outside gene matches: 7. The CDR3 DNA reads TGTGCCACCAGCAGAGATCGGACCGGGACAGGGGGTGGAAACACCATATATTTT. Its protein product is CATSRDRTGTGGGNTIYF.

This clonotype was seen more than once but under ten times. The rearrangement joins TRBV20-1 to TRBJ1-5; TRBD1 is a possible D gene (5 bases). CDR3 size: 14 residues. Between the trimmed V and J ends, which lost 3 bases and 1 base, there was a span of 10 bases. The germline gives CDR1 DFQATT, CDR2 SNEGSKA (reference sequence). The CDR3 is CSASKGTSNQPQHF. DNA for the CDR3: TGCAGTGCTAGTAAGGGGACCAGCAATCAGCCCCAGCATTTT.

This clonotype appeared a few times. The chain has TRBV11-3 and TRBJ2-1; weak D call: TRBD1 (6 bases). The CDR3 covers 14 residues. V was trimmed by 1 base and J by 8 bases, leaving 12 bases between them. The germline V gene has CDR1 SGHNT and CDR2 YENEEA. The CDR3 is CASSLGRGGDEQFF. The DNA of the CDR3 is TGTGCCAGCAGCTTAGGCAGGGGCGGCGATGAGCAGTTCTTC.

This clonotype turned up a few times. The chain joins TRBV6-5 to TRBJ1-4; 7 nucleotides match TRBD1. The ends lost 6 bases at V and 5 bases at J; junction bases unmatched: 9. The CDR3 extends over 15 amino acids. Germline V CDR1 and CDR2: MNHEY, SVGAGI. Here the CDR3 reads CASSSTGAKNEKLFF. The CDR3 DNA sequence: TGTGCCAGCAGCTCAACAGGGGCTAAGAATGAAAAACTGTTTTTT.

This rearrangement joins TRBV7-2 to TRBJ2-4; 7 nucleotides agree with TRBD1. The trim removed 4 bases at V and 3 bases at J, leaving 9 bases unmatched. Germline loops: CDR1 SGHTA, CDR2 FQGNSA. This CDR3 has 16 amino acids. The CDR3 sequence is CASSSYRGKVKNIQYF. The CDR3 coding sequence is TGTGCCAGCAGCTCGTACAGGGGAAAGGTCAAAAACATTCAGTACTTC.

This clonotype turned up a few times. This chain connects TRBV2 to TRBJ2-5; D is tentatively TRBD1 or TRBD2 (5 bases each). V was trimmed by 5 bases and J by 2 bases, leaving 9 bases between them. The CDR3 loop spans 13 amino acids. Germline-derived CDR1 and CDR2 are SNHLY and FYNNEI. The CDR3 DNA sequence: TGTGCCAGCAGTAGGGACGGACAAGAGACCCAGTACTTC. Translation gives CASSRDGQETQYF.

This clonotype was recorded many times. The V call is TRBV6-2 or TRBV6-3, the J call TRBJ2-2; D gene unclear. The length of the CDR3 is 14 residues. V gave up 6 bases and J gave up 3 bases, with 11 bases separating them. CDR1 and CDR2 from the germline V gene are MNHEY and SVGEGT. CDR3 region: CASRQPSDTGELFF. DNA for the CDR3: TGTGCCAGCAGGCAGCCCTCGGACACCGGGGAGCTGTTTTTT.

This clonotype was recorded a few times. The chain uses TRBV12-3 or TRBV12-4 and TRBJ2-1; D remains ambiguous. Trimming left V 2 bases short and J 8 bases short, with 4 bases between. The CDR3 is 11 residues long. Written as DNA, the CDR3 is TGTGCCAGCAGTTTACTCCATGAGCAGTTCTTC. It yields the protein CASSLLHEQFF.